This T cell receptor beta chain was obtained from a study of shared clonotypes between healthy human individuals. Study-level findings and limits: Inspection by rarefaction showed sorted-subset sequencing to be incomplete despite large depth. It was the non-shared clonotypes that had lower generation probabilities than clonotypes shared by all four donors.

Positive CCR7 selection of CD45RO-negative cells yielded the naive CD8 cells, and terminally differentiated effector memory CD45RA+ cells were excluded. Generated by immunoSEQ multiplex PCR, the TCRdb table keeps only in-frame clones and is missing some. The sample records a few million clones, just over 90% being singletons. Regarding this clone: Its specificity is not known.

The sample consisted of naive CD8+ T cells from PBMCs. This TCR derives from a man aged 18 to 29 in good health. Some clones in this sample may be carry-over from other donors' samples.

The CDR3: CASTPLPGGIQYF. DNA of the CDR3: TGTGCCAGCACACCCCTACCGGGGGGCATTCAGTACTTC. V gene TRBV28 combines with J gene TRBJ2-4; the match to TRBD2 covers 7 bases. V lost 7 bases and J lost 9; bases outside the gene matches: 9. Germline assignment: CDR1 MDHEN and CDR2 SYDVKM. The CDR3 is 13 amino acids. The full variable domain, with the rest looked up from reference TRBV28 and TRBJ2-4, is DVKVTQSSRYLVKRTGEKVFLECVQDMDHENMFWYRQDPGLGLRLIYFSYDVKMKEKGDIPEGYSVSREKKERFSLILESASTNQTSMYLCASTPLPGGIQYFGAGTRLSVL.